These 25 T cell receptor beta chains were all obtained from the same sample, sequenced in a study of vaccination effects on CD4 cells after COVID-19. No antigens are known for them. Sequencing used immunoSEQ multiplex PCR; TCRdb keeps in-frame clones, though not all of them. The sample holds nearly 30,000 clones, 65% to 75% seen once. Sequencing in the ViraFEST assay came after antigen-specific CD4+ T cells had been expanded with viral peptide pools, which were used to stimulate PBMC. Culture lasted 10 days before CD4+ T cell isolation. Each person got two doses of an mRNA SARS-CoV-2 vaccine, BNT162b2 or mRNA-1273. The source was CD4+ T cells from PBMCs cultured with HCoV-OC43 spike peptides, collected after COVID-19 vaccination. Subset of the sample: HCoV-OC43 spike overlapping peptide pool stimulation. The receptors originated from a human donor who received a COVID-19 vaccine.

This chain joins TRBV2 and TRBJ1-1; D is uncertain. Germline CDR1 is SNHLY and CDR2 is FYNNEI. Trimming took 2 bases from V and 0 from J, leaving 10 bases between them. CDR3 size: 15 residues. This chain's CDR3 is CASSEQPQLNTEAFF. Here the CDR3 DNA reads TGTGCCAGCAGTGAACAGCCGCAGTTGAACACTGAAGCTTTCTTT.

This clone was detected once. This chain uses TRBV6-5 with TRBJ2-7, with 8 bases that match TRBD1. V shed 5 bases and J 2 bases; nucleotides not matched to a gene: 5. The CDR3 spans 14 residues. CDR1 MNHEY and CDR2 SVGAGI come from the germline V gene. The CDR3: CASSKTQGAYEQYF. The CDR3, as DNA: TGTGCCAGCAGTAAAACACAGGGGGCCTACGAGCAGTACTTC.

The rearrangement links TRBV14 to TRBJ1-5, with TRBD1 matching 7 bases. Trimming at V came to 1 base and at J to 7 bases, leaving 1 base not matched to a gene. The V gene's germline CDR1 is SGHDN and CDR2 FVKESK. This CDR3 comprises 13 residues. CDR3 coding DNA: TGTGCCAGCAGCCAAGCAGGGGGGCAGCCCCAGCATTTT. Translated, it gives CASSQAGGQPQHF. The full variable domain, in which reference TRBV14 and TRBJ1-5 provide the parts outside the CDR3, is EAGVTQFPSHSVIEKGQTVTLRCDPISGHDNLYWYRRVMGKEIKFLLHFVKESKQDESGMPNNRFLAERTGGTYSTLKVQPAELEDSGVYFCASSQAGGQPQHFGDGTRLSIL.

V and J are TRBV11-2 and TRBJ1-5; unclear D gene. Trimming stripped 1 base from V and 7 bases from J, with 14 bases between. The length of the CDR3 is 15 residues. Germline V gene sequence: CDR1 SGHAT, CDR2 FQNNGV. The CDR3 bases are TGTGCCAGCAGCTTAGGCGCCGGGGTAGGACAGCCCCAGCATTTT. Protein sequence: CASSLGAGVGQPQHF.

The CDR3 DNA sequence: TGTGCCAGCAGCCTCGCGGGGACGGCCGGGGAGCTGTTTTTT. Translating it yields CASSLAGTAGELFF. The chain couples TRBV3-1 (or the pseudogene TRBV3-2) to TRBJ2-2; a possible D gene is TRBD2 (6 bases). CDR3 length: 14 amino acids. Germline CDR1 is LGHDT and CDR2 is YNNKEL (reference sequence). V dropped 4 bases and J dropped 6 bases, with 12 bases sitting between them.

The chain recombines TRBV7-2 with TRBJ2-7, with 12 positions matching TRBD2. With V trimmed by 2 bases and J by 1 base, 3 bases remained unmatched. This CDR3 is built from 16 residues. Per germline, CDR1 SGHTA and CDR2 FQGNSA. This CDR3 is CASSLPGLAGSYEQYF. CDR3 bases: TGTGCCAGCAGCTTACCGGGACTAGCGGGTTCCTACGAGCAGTACTTC.

This clone was seen a few times. The chain recombines TRBV5-1 with TRBJ1-4; D is possibly TRBD1 (5 bases). V was trimmed by 3 bases and J by 0 bases, leaving 9 bases between them. Germline CDR1 is SGHRS and CDR2 is YFSETQ. The CDR3 covers 15 residues. The CDR3 coding sequence is TGCGCCAGCAGCTCCCAGGGAGCAACTAATGAAAAACTGTTTTTT. It yields the protein CASSSQGATNEKLFF. The whole variable domain, filled in from reference TRBV5-1 and TRBJ1-4, reads KAGVTQTPRYLIKTRGQQVTLSCSPISGHRSVSWYQQTPGQGLQFLFEYFSETQRNKGNFPGRFSGRQFSNSRSEMNVSTLELGDSALYLCASSSQGATNEKLFFGSGTQLSVL.

This clone has only a few counts. The chain recombines TRBV6-5 with TRBJ2-1, with 12 bases fitting TRBD2. CDR1 is MNHEY, CDR2 SVGAGI, per germline. The CDR3 totals 13 residues. With V trimmed by 5 bases and J by 14 bases, 7 bases remained unmatched. CDR3: CASSPRTSGTKFF. CDR3 nucleotides: TGTGCCAGCAGTCCCCGGACTAGCGGGACTAAGTTCTTC.

V usage is TRBV5-5 and J usage is TRBJ1-1, with 9 bases lining up with TRBD1. Germline CDR1 SGHKS, CDR2 YYEKEE (reference sequence). The CDR3 has 16 amino acids. V was clipped by 3 bases and J by 4 bases; unmatched bases: 10. The CDR3 region is CASSSTGGYTSTEAFF. The CDR3 coding sequence is TGTGCCAGCAGCTCGACAGGGGGGTATACTTCCACTGAAGCTTTCTTT.

The J gene is TRBJ2-7, the V gene TRBV7-9; D is unclear. This CDR3 comprises 14 residues. Trimming shortened V by 5 bases and J by 2 bases, and 13 bases separated the two germline ends. Germline CDR1 SEHNR, CDR2 FQNEAQ (reference sequence). The CDR3 spells CASSPRFFTYEQYF. The CDR3 DNA is TGTGCCAGCAGCCCCCGCTTTTTCACCTACGAGCAGTACTTC.

V and J are TRBV3-1 (or the pseudogene TRBV3-2) and TRBJ2-2; TRBD1 matches at 7 bases. Per the germline V gene, CDR1 is LGHDT and CDR2 is YNNKEL (reference sequence). J lost 5 bases, V lost 4 bases, and 7 bases had no gene match. The CDR3 consists of 15 residues. The CDR3 bases are TGTGCCAGCAGCCCACGGGACAGCTATACCGGGGAGCTGTTTTTT. This translates into CASSPRDSYTGELFF.

The chain recombines TRBV21-1 with TRBJ2-7; no check of the table's D call, TRBD2, against the DNA was made. TRBV21-1 is classified as a pseudogene. This CDR3 is 17 amino acids long. DNA of the CDR3: TGTGCCAGCAGCAAAAGATTACTAGCGGGAGTGCCCTACGAGCAGTACTTC. It is translated as CASSKRLLAGVPYEQYF.

The CDR3 protein is CASRDPGNEQFF. CDR3 nucleotides: TGTGCCAGTAGAGACCCAGGCAATGAGCAGTTCTTC. The V gene is TRBV19, the J gene TRBJ2-1; no clear D. CDR1 is LNHDA and CDR2 is SQIVND in the germline V gene (reference sequence). V was cut by 6 bases and J by 6 bases, with 9 bases left in between. The CDR3 loop spans 12 amino acids.

V usage is TRBV5-1 and J usage is TRBJ1-2, with 10 positions matching TRBD1. J lost 4 bases, V lost 0 bases, and 6 bases had no gene match. Germline V gene sequence: CDR1 SGHRS, CDR2 YFSETQ. The CDR3 has 16 amino acids. The CDR3 reads CASSLEGGTGAYGYTF. In DNA, the CDR3 is TGCGCCAGCAGCTTGGAGGGCGGGACAGGGGCCTATGGCTACACCTTC.

V usage is TRBV3-1 (or the pseudogene TRBV3-2) and J usage is TRBJ1-4; D call uncertain. With 4 bases removed from V and 7 bases from J, the gap between germline ends came to 10 bases. The V gene's germline CDR1 is LGHDT and CDR2 YNNKEL (reference sequence). The CDR3 is 13 amino acids. DNA of the CDR3: TGTGCCAGCAGCCTAACGAATGGTGAAAAACTGTTTTTT. Translation gives CASSLTNGEKLFF.

The chain couples TRBV7-7 to TRBJ2-7; the D gene is possibly TRBD1 (6 bases). Germline lookup yields CDR1 SSHAT and CDR2 FNYEAQ (reference sequence). The CDR3 runs to 17 residues. The V end lost 6 bases, the J end lost 2 bases, and 23 bases lay between the germline ends. This chain's CDR3 is CASSFLLPGTSAYEQYF. DNA of the CDR3: TGTGCCAGCAGTTTCCTCTTACCCGGGACATCTGCCTACGAGCAGTACTTC.

V and J are TRBV3-1 (or the pseudogene TRBV3-2) and TRBJ2-1; D is unresolved. Germline V gives CDR1 LGHDT, CDR2 YNNKEL (reference sequence). V was clipped by 0 bases and J by 0 bases, with 12 bases between them. The length of the CDR3 is 17 residues. The CDR3 loop reads CASSQEGRTNSYNEQFF. Written as DNA, the CDR3 is TGTGCCAGCAGCCAAGAAGGCCGGACGAACTCCTACAATGAGCAGTTCTTC.

The gene calls are TRBV6-1 and TRBJ1-4; perhaps TRBD1 as D (5 bases). This CDR3 comprises 14 residues. CDR1 and CDR2 (germline): MNHNS, SASEGT. Trimming pared 1 base from V and 5 bases from J, leaving 8 bases between. The CDR3: CASSEVGPNEKLFF. CDR3 DNA sequence: TGTGCCAGCAGTGAAGTGGGACCCAATGAAAAACTGTTTTTT.

The rearrangement uses TRBV7-7 and TRBJ2-7; 7 bases line up with TRBD1. Germline V gene sequence: CDR1 SSHAT, CDR2 FNYEAQ (reference sequence). This CDR3 contains 14 residues. The junction had 5 bases not matched to a gene; V was cut back by 5 bases and J by 1 base. The CDR3 bases are TGTGCCAGCAGCGCCCGACAGGGATCCTACGAGCAGTACTTC. Its translation: CASSARQGSYEQYF.

This clone turned up a few times. The gene calls are TRBV7-9 and TRBJ2-3, with D possibly TRBD1 on 7 matching bases. Trimming took 6 bases from V and 5 from J, leaving 27 bases between them. The CDR3 is made up of 18 amino acids. Germline V gives CDR1 SEHNR, CDR2 FQNEAQ (reference sequence). The CDR3 loop is CASSQGGYRGPGGDTQYF. The CDR3 DNA reads as TGTGCCAGCAGTCAGGGGGGCTACCGGGGACCCGGCGGAGATACGCAGTATTTT.

The DNA for the CDR3 is TGTGCCAGCAGCTTGAAGGGGGGGACTGAAGCTTTCTTT. The encoded protein is CASSLKGGTEAFF. The chain employs TRBV5-6 and TRBJ1-1, with a tentative D call TRBD1 (6 bases). The germline V and J ends were trimmed by 1 base and 5 bases, with 9 bases remaining between them. This CDR3 region has 13 residues. CDR1 and CDR2 (germline): SGHDT, YYEEEE.

The chain links TRBV4-2 to TRBJ2-7; 9 bases line up with TRBD2. J was trimmed by 3 bases and V by 4 bases; bases with no gene match: 7. CDR3 length: 15 residues. CDR1 LGHNA and CDR2 YNFKEQ come from the germline V gene. Here the CDR3 DNA reads TGTGCCAGCAGCCTATCCGGGACTAGCCTCTACGAGCAGTACTTC. Translation gives CASSLSGTSLYEQYF.

This clone was detected only a few times. The chain recombines TRBV28 with TRBJ2-1, with 8 bases aligning to TRBD1. V lost 3 bases and J lost 4; bases outside the gene matches: 5. The CDR3 is 15 residues long. Germline CDR1 and CDR2: MDHEN and SYDVKM. The CDR3: CASSLQGANYNEQFF. In nucleotides, the CDR3 is TGTGCCAGCAGTTTGCAGGGGGCGAATTACAATGAGCAGTTCTTC.

The rearrangement joins TRBV5-1 to TRBJ2-7; TRBD2 aligns across 7 bases. The germline V gene has CDR1 SGHRS and CDR2 YFSETQ. This CDR3 has 13 amino acids. V was pared by 8 bases and J by 4 bases, with 9 bases of the junction left unmatched. Written as DNA, the CDR3 is TGCGCCAGTTCTCCGGGAGGAGTATACGAGCAGTACTTC. Translation gives CASSPGGVYEQYF.

In this sample, this clone turned up once. V is TRBV6-5 and J is TRBJ1-2; D gene unclear. With 6 bases removed from V and 6 bases from J, the gap between germline ends came to 20 bases. The CDR3 length is 15 residues. In germline, CDR1 is MNHEY, CDR2 SVGAGI. The CDR3 region has the DNA TGTGCCAGCAGGGGGTCGGCGGCGGGGTCGGATGGCTACACCTTC. Protein product: CASRGSAAGSDGYTF.